This T cell receptor (beta chain) was identified in a study of T cell changes during pregnancy in multiple sclerosis. The CDR3 sequence is 13 residues long. Germline V gene data show CDR1 as SGDLS and CDR2 as YYNGEE. V lost 0 bases, J lost 6 bases, and 9 bases lay in between. This clone is a singleton in its sample. TCRdb's table, derived via immunoSEQ multiplex PCR, lists solely in-frame clones and lacks some. Of tens of thousands of clones listed, around 96% are singletons. The genes are TRBV9 and TRBJ1-2, with D unclear. The sequence came from a female donor with multiple sclerosis, enrolled in a pregnancy study. Sequenced material: CD8+ T cells from peripheral blood mononuclear cells, taken after pregnancy. CDR3 bases: TGTGCCAGCAGCGTAGACCGGGGAGATGGCTACACCTTC. Its protein product is CASSVDRGDGYTF.